The 9 T cell receptor beta chains presented below share a single source sample, sequenced in a study of blood T cell repertoires in COVID-19. The data were produced by immunoSEQ multiplex PCR, yet TCRdb's version contains in-frame clones alone and is incomplete. The sample consists of around 140,000 clones, roughly 79% of them appearing once. Sequences were obtained from peripheral blood. Receptors originate from a woman between 55 and 75 years old with acute or convalescent COVID-19.

The chain carries TRBV11-3 and TRBJ2-5; D perhaps matches TRBD1 (6 bases). The CDR3 is 16 residues long. The V and J ends lost 5 bases and 3 bases respectively, with 19 bases between them. Germline CDR1 SGHNT, CDR2 YENEEA. Written as DNA, the CDR3 is TGTGCCAGCAGCGTGGGAAGGGGGAGAATGGAAGAGACCCAGTACTTC. This codes for CASSVGRGRMEETQYF.

This clone showed up just once. This chain connects TRBV6-1 to TRBJ2-5; 10 bases are a match to TRBD2. The length of the CDR3 is 15 residues. The junction had 5 bases not matched to a gene; V was cut back by 2 bases and J by 5 bases. The germline gives CDR1 MNHNS, CDR2 SASEGT. CDR3 bases: TGTGCCAGCAGTGAAATTGCTAGCGGGGGTGAGACCCAGTACTTC. It codes for CASSEIASGGETQYF.

This rearrangement joins TRBV2 to TRBJ1-2; D not certain. Trimming took 11 bases from V and 8 from J, leaving 18 bases between them. This CDR3 contains 12 residues. The germline gives CDR1 SNHLY, CDR2 FYNNEI. CDR3: CAYVGTPWGYTF. CDR3 in DNA: TGTGCCTACGTTGGCACCCCGTGGGGCTACACCTTC.

The chain links TRBV7-8 to TRBJ2-5; TRBD1 matches at 10 bases. Trimming removed 3 bases from V and 5 bases from J; junction bases left unmatched: 6. The CDR3 runs to 15 residues. Germline CDR1 SGHVS, CDR2 FQNEAQ. The CDR3 reads CASSFDRGQVETQYF. Written as DNA, the CDR3 is TGTGCCAGCAGCTTCGACAGGGGGCAGGTGGAGACCCAGTACTTC.

V gene TRBV28 combines with J gene TRBJ1-5; D gene unclear. The V end lost 3 bases, the J end lost 7 bases, and 10 bases lay between the germline ends. In germline, CDR1 is MDHEN, CDR2 SYDVKM. The CDR3 contains 13 residues. In DNA form, the CDR3 reads TGTGCCAGCAGTTTTAACTCCCTCCAGCCCCAGCATTTT. Its protein product is CASSFNSLQPQHF.

V usage is TRBV3-1 (or the pseudogene TRBV3-2) and J usage is TRBJ2-1; TRBD2 matches 9 bases. The V gene end was trimmed by 1 base and the J gene end by 4 bases; junction bases not matched to a gene: 8. Germline CDR1 and CDR2: LGHDT and YNNKEL (reference sequence). CDR3 size: 17 residues. In DNA form, the CDR3 reads TGTGCCAGCAGCCAAGGACTAGCGGAAATACAATACAATGAGCAGTTCTTC. Its protein is CASSQGLAEIQYNEQFF.

The V call is TRBV19, the J call TRBJ1-2; perhaps TRBD1 as D (6 bases). The CDR3 consists of 16 residues. Per the germline V gene, CDR1 is LNHDA and CDR2 is SQIVND (reference sequence). V dropped 0 bases and J dropped 5 bases, with 16 bases sitting between them. The CDR3 sequence: CASSIDAGTTGYGYTF. In DNA, the CDR3 is TGTGCCAGTAGTATAGATGCCGGGACAACGGGTTATGGCTACACCTTC.

The V and J genes are TRBV21-1 and TRBJ2-5; TRBD2 was called by the table and not checked on the DNA. TRBV21-1 constitutes a pseudogene. There are 19 residues in the CDR3. The CDR3 is CASSSHLDPYRSGRETQYF. In DNA form, the CDR3 reads TGTGCCAGCAGCTCGCACCTAGACCCGTATAGGTCGGGTAGGGAGACCCAGTACTTC.

The genes are TRBV10-1 and TRBJ2-5; the D is unclear. The CDR3 runs 13 residues. CDR1 and CDR2 from the germline V gene are WNHNN and SYGVQD (reference sequence). V lost 4 bases, J lost 7 bases, and 13 bases lay in between. CDR3 sequence (DNA): TGCGCCAGCAGTGGAGACATCGCAGGGACCCAGTACTTC. Protein product: CASSGDIAGTQYF.